What follows is one T cell receptor (beta chain) and its context. V lost 2 bases and J lost 11; bases outside the gene matches: 10. Germline V gene data show CDR1 as GTSNPN and CDR2 as SVGIG (reference sequence). The CDR3 consists of 13 residues. The table came from immunoSEQ multiplex PCR; TCRdb's copy has only in-frame clones and leaves some out. The profile shows about 63,000 clones, more than 80% of them singletons. Time point in this sample: pretreatment peripheral blood. This record belongs to a study of PD-L1 blockade in urothelial cancer. The overall study: Each blood sample yielded a median of about 130,000 T cells.

The chain is built from TRBV30 and TRBJ1-2; TRBD1 matches 8 bases. Sequenced here: PBMCs, sampled around atezolizumab (anti-PD-L1) treatment. The clonotype comes from a man between 65 and 79 years old with urothelial cancer. The CDR3 sequence is CAWSRDRPLGYTF. In nucleotides, the CDR3 is TGTGCCTGGAGTCGGGACAGGCCCTTAGGGTACACCTTC.